The 6 T cell receptor beta chains reported below all come from one sample, sequenced in a study of PD-L1 blockade in urothelial cancer (dated by TCRdb to between 2016 and 2019). Library prep was done by the immunoSEQ multiplex PCR assay. In TCRdb, the immuneACCESS table is reduced to in-frame sequences with V and J assigned. These tables do not hold every clone; where another copy was compared, an unresolved V gene accounts for under half, and the others remain unexplained. The sample yields tens of thousands of clones; about 83% were counted once. The ten largest clones capture around a tenth of the sample. Taken with the paper, the label for time point translates to: pretreatment peripheral blood. The starting material was PBMCs, obtained around atezolizumab (anti-PD-L1) treatment. The receptors derive from a woman in her 70s with urothelial cancer.

The chain recombines TRBV28 with TRBJ2-6; D uncertain. V lost 8 bases and J 0 bases, leaving 8 bases between the germline ends. The CDR3 totals 14 residues. Germline V gene data show CDR1 as MDHEN and CDR2 as SYDVKM. DNA of the CDR3: TGTGCCAGCGAAGACAACTCTGGGGCCAACGTCCTGACTTTC. Residues: CASEDNSGANVLTF.

V is TRBV6-5 and J is TRBJ2-7, with D possibly being TRBD2 (6 bases). CDR1 MNHEY and CDR2 SVGAGI come from the germline V gene. With 4 bases removed from V and 2 bases from J, the gap between germline ends came to 18 bases. The CDR3 extends over 16 amino acids. The CDR3 region has the DNA TGTGCCAGCAGTTCGAACCGACTAGGGCTGACCTACGAGCAGTACTTC. This codes for CASSSNRLGLTYEQYF.

The chain carries TRBV5-1 and TRBJ2-1; 10 positions match TRBD2. Looked up from germline, CDR1 is SGHRS and CDR2 is YFSETQ. V dropped 1 base and J dropped 6; count of bases not matched to a gene: 4. This CDR3 comprises 15 residues. The CDR3 DNA is TGCGCCAGCAGCTTGTTGCTAGCGGGAGTCAATGAGCAGTTCTTC. Amino acids: CASSLLLAGVNEQFF. Full variable domain (remainder filled in from reference TRBV5-1 and TRBJ2-1): KAGVTQTPRYLIKTRGQQVTLSCSPISGHRSVSWYQQTPGQGLQFLFEYFSETQRNKGNFPGRFSGRQFSNSRSEMNVSTLELGDSALYLCASSLLLAGVNEQFFGPGTRLTVL.

The rearrangement joins TRBV18 to TRBJ1-1; D unresolved. The CDR3 covers 13 residues. The germline CDR1 and CDR2 sequences are KGHSH and LQKENI. V was cut by 1 base and J by 3 bases, with 6 bases left in between. This chain's CDR3 is CASSPLVDTEAFF. CDR3 coding DNA: TGTGCCAGCTCACCACTGGTAGACACTGAAGCTTTCTTT.

The gene calls are TRBV19 and TRBJ2-2, with 7 bases identical to TRBD1. Trimming at V came to 1 base and at J to 7 bases, leaving 6 bases not matched to a gene. The CDR3 totals 15 residues. Germline CDR1 is LNHDA and CDR2 is SQIVND (reference sequence). In DNA, the CDR3 is TGTGCCAGTAGTATAGGACAGGGATGGGGCGGGGAGCTGTTTTTT. Translation: CASSIGQGWGGELFF.

This clone was picked up a small number of times. The chain links TRBV10-1 to TRBJ2-1, with no clear D. The CDR3 is made up of 15 amino acids. Germline-derived CDR1 and CDR2 are WNHNN and SYGVQD (reference sequence). Trimming cost V 3 bases and J 0 bases, with 9 bases left between them. CDR3 DNA sequence: TGCGCCAGCAGTGATTCAGGAAGCTCCTACAATGAGCAGTTCTTC. This codes for CASSDSGSSYNEQFF.